The 27 T cell receptor beta chains listed next were all sequenced from one sample in a study of blood T cell repertoires in COVID-19. Generated by immunoSEQ multiplex PCR, the TCRdb table keeps only in-frame clones and is missing some. The table includes more than 80,000 clones, approximately 82% detected once. Sequencing was carried out using peripheral blood. Source of these receptors: a woman in her sixties or seventies with acute or convalescent COVID-19.

This chain joins TRBV19 and TRBJ1-6; D might be TRBD1 (6 bases). Per the germline V gene, CDR1 is LNHDA and CDR2 is SQIVND (reference sequence). Trimming shortened V by 3 bases and J by 7 bases, and 19 bases separated the two germline ends. The CDR3 totals 17 residues. The CDR3 loop is CASSMSPGGRGNSPLHF. The CDR3 coding sequence is TGTGCCAGTAGTATGAGTCCCGGGGGGCGGGGGAATTCACCCCTCCACTTT. The full variable domain, rest sourced from reference TRBV19 and TRBJ1-6, is DGGITQSPKYLFRKEGQNVTLSCEQNLNHDAMYWYRQDPGQGLRLIYYSQIVNDFQKGDIAEGYSVSREKKESFPLTVTSAQKNPTAFYLCASSMSPGGRGNSPLHFGNGTRLTVT.

The chain uses TRBV5-1 and TRBJ2-7; 8 bases fit TRBD2. Trimming removed 0 bases from V and 0 bases from J; junction bases left unmatched: 2. Per germline, CDR1 SGHRS and CDR2 YFSETQ. The CDR3 spans 15 residues. This CDR3 is CASSLGGTSSYEQYF. The CDR3 bases are TGCGCCAGCAGCTTGGGGGGGACTAGCTCCTACGAGCAGTACTTC.

The J gene is TRBJ2-2, the V gene TRBV5-1; 7 positions agree with TRBD1. The CDR3 is 15 amino acids. Germline CDR1 is SGHRS and CDR2 is YFSETQ. The junction had 5 bases not matched to a gene; V was cut back by 4 bases and J by 2 bases. The CDR3 DNA reads as TGCGCCAGCAGCATGACAGGGCAAAACACCGGGGAGCTGTTTTTT. Translated: CASSMTGQNTGELFF.

In the case of this clone: The sample has other DNA sequences that encode this CDR3 too. The genes are TRBV27 and TRBJ1-1, with a tentative D call TRBD1 (5 bases). Per germline, CDR1 MNHEY and CDR2 SMNVEV (reference sequence). The CDR3 length is 13 residues. The ends were cut back, 2 bases at V and 2 bases at J, with 6 bases in the middle. The CDR3 DNA sequence: TGTGCCAGCAGTTTACAGGGCAACACTGAAGCTTTCTTT. Translated, it gives CASSLQGNTEAFF.

The chain links TRBV5-1 to TRBJ1-1; TRBD1 matches 12 bases. Per the germline V gene, CDR1 is SGHRS and CDR2 is YFSETQ. V shed 2 bases and J 11 bases; nucleotides not matched to a gene: 10. The CDR3 runs 15 residues. The CDR3 spells CASSFYRDRGLEAFF. The CDR3 coding sequence is TGCGCCAGCAGCTTTTACCGGGACAGGGGGCTCGAGGCTTTCTTT. The full variable domain, rest sourced from reference TRBV5-1 and TRBJ1-1, is KAGVTQTPRYLIKTRGQQVTLSCSPISGHRSVSWYQQTPGQGLQFLFEYFSETQRNKGNFPGRFSGRQFSNSRSEMNVSTLELGDSALYLCASSFYRDRGLEAFFGQGTRLTVV.

This chain joins TRBV24-1 and TRBJ1-2; D is possibly TRBD1 (6 bases). This CDR3 comprises 13 residues. CDR1 and CDR2 from the germline V gene are KGHDR and SFDVKD. Trimming removed 7 bases from V and 2 bases from J, with 10 bases in between. The CDR3 coding sequence is TGTGCCACCAGCCTAACAGGGAACTATGGCTACACCTTC. This sequence encodes CATSLTGNYGYTF.

The chain has TRBV27 and TRBJ2-2; D is undetermined. In germline, CDR1 is MNHEY, CDR2 SMNVEV (reference sequence). This CDR3 is built from 14 residues. The V end lost 1 base, the J end lost 1 base, and 4 bases lay between the germline ends. The DNA of the CDR3 is TGTGCCAGCAGTTTATACAAGAACACCGGGGAGCTGTTTTTT. Translation: CASSLYKNTGELFF.

This clone has only a few counts. The chain carries TRBV5-1 and TRBJ1-2; 9 nucleotides align to TRBD1. Looked up from germline, CDR1 is SGHRS and CDR2 is YFSETQ. There are 18 residues in the CDR3. V shed 1 base, J shed 7 bases, and the junction held 17 bases outside the gene matches. The CDR3 loop is CASSLFAGQGGVDSGYTF. CDR3 coding DNA: TGCGCCAGCAGCTTGTTTGCGGGACAGGGAGGAGTGGACTCTGGCTACACCTTC.

V and J are TRBV27 and TRBJ2-7, with D perhaps TRBD1 (5 bases). The CDR3 spans 14 residues. Trimming took 3 bases from V and 3 from J, leaving 12 bases between them. Germline V gene sequence: CDR1 MNHEY, CDR2 SMNVEV (reference sequence). CDR3 nucleotide sequence: TGTGCCAGCAGTTTCTGGCAGGGTTACTACGAGCAGTACTTC. Protein sequence: CASSFWQGYYEQYF.

This sequence joins TRBV6-5 and TRBJ1-2; D uncertain. The germline gives CDR1 MNHEY, CDR2 SVGAGI. Trimming removed 8 bases at V and 0 bases at J, with 10 bases between. The CDR3 totals 13 residues. For the CDR3, the DNA is TGTGCCAGCTTGACACCCTCTAACTATGGCTACACCTTC. Protein: CASLTPSNYGYTF.

V and J are TRBV29-1 and TRBJ1-3; 7 nucleotides line up with TRBD1. CDR3 length: 13 residues. The germline V gene encodes CDR1 SQVTM and CDR2 ANQGSEA. The J segment lost 4 bases and the V segment lost 7 bases, leaving 7 bases of the junction unmatched. The chain's CDR3 is CSAITGDGNTIYF. The CDR3 nucleotides read TGCAGCGCCATAACAGGGGACGGAAACACCATATATTTT.

V gene TRBV6-4 combines with J gene TRBJ2-2; no clear D. CDR1 MRHNA and CDR2 SNTAGT come from the germline V gene. The ends were cut back, 5 bases at V and 2 bases at J, with 9 bases in the middle. The CDR3 has 14 amino acids. The CDR3 DNA reads TGTGCCAGCAGTCGAGAACTAAACACCGGGGAGCTGTTTTTT. Translating gives CASSRELNTGELFF.

As DNA, the CDR3 is TGCAGCGTGACGGGACAGGGGGCTAAGACCCAGTACTTC. Protein sequence: CSVTGQGAKTQYF. The rearrangement uses TRBV29-1 and TRBJ2-5; 12 bases align to TRBD1. With V trimmed by 6 bases and J by 6 bases, 5 bases remained unmatched. This CDR3 has 13 residues. Germline assignment: CDR1 SQVTM and CDR2 ANQGSEA.

The chain couples TRBV7-9 to TRBJ1-2; D gene uncertain. This CDR3 spans 14 amino acids. V lost 0 bases, J lost 7 bases, and 12 bases lay in between. Germline assignment: CDR1 SEHNR and CDR2 FQNEAQ (reference sequence). CDR3 coding DNA: TGTGCCAGCAGCTTAGCGGCTGTTAATGGTGGCTACACCTTC. Its translation is CASSLAAVNGGYTF.

V gene TRBV11-3 combines with J gene TRBJ2-2; D remains ambiguous. The CDR3 has 13 amino acids. Germline CDR1 reads SGHNT; CDR2 reads YENEEA. V dropped 1 base and J dropped 5 bases, with 5 bases sitting between them. CDR3 in amino acids: CASSLVVTGELFF. CDR3 bases: TGTGCCAGCAGCTTAGTCGTTACCGGGGAGCTGTTTTTT.

The chain employs TRBV5-6 and TRBJ2-7, with 8 bases aligning to TRBD2. Per germline, CDR1 SGHDT and CDR2 YYEEEE. The CDR3 loop spans 15 amino acids. The junction had 5 bases not matched to a gene; V was cut back by 1 base and J by 2 bases. CDR3 DNA sequence: TGTGCCAGCAGCTTGCTGCGGGGGGACACCTACGAGCAGTACTTC. Translated, it gives CASSLLRGDTYEQYF.

The V gene is TRBV28, the J gene TRBJ2-7; 8 bases are shared with TRBD1. CDR1 is MDHEN, CDR2 SYDVKM, per germline. The CDR3 has 15 amino acids. V was clipped by 5 bases and J by 3 bases; unmatched bases: 9. CDR3 residues: CASSPGTGFSYEQYF. The CDR3 DNA reads as TGTGCCAGCAGTCCCGGGACAGGCTTCAGCTACGAGCAGTACTTC.

The rearrangement uses TRBV11-2 and TRBJ2-4, with 9 bases identical to TRBD2. The CDR3 is made up of 14 amino acids. Trimming cost V 5 bases and J 5 bases; bases outside gene matches: 4. In germline, CDR1 is SGHAT, CDR2 FQNNGV. CDR3 residues: CASSETSGENIQYF. The CDR3 DNA follows: TGTGCCAGCAGCGAGACTAGCGGCGAAAACATTCAGTACTTC.

This clone was counted between two and nine times. The chain links TRBV5-1 to TRBJ1-2; TRBD1 matches at 10 bases. Germline assignment: CDR1 SGHRS and CDR2 YFSETQ. There are 14 residues in the CDR3. Unmatched junction bases numbered 4, after V lost 5 bases and J lost 3 bases. The CDR3 loop is CASRPGTGDYGYTF. The CDR3 DNA is TGCGCCAGCAGACCTGGGACAGGGGACTATGGCTACACCTTC. Drawing the rest from reference TRBV5-1 and TRBJ1-2, the complete variable domain is KAGVTQTPRYLIKTRGQQVTLSCSPISGHRSVSWYQQTPGQGLQFLFEYFSETQRNKGNFPGRFSGRQFSNSRSEMNVSTLELGDSALYLCASRPGTGDYGYTFGSGTRLTVV.

This chain connects TRBV11-2 to TRBJ1-1; weak D call: TRBD1 (6 bases). CDR3 length: 14 amino acids. Trimming took off 5 bases at V and 8 bases at J, with 18 bases between the two ends. Germline V gene sequence: CDR1 SGHAT, CDR2 FQNNGV. The CDR3 bases are TGTGCCAGCAGCCCCAACGCCCTAACAGGGGAAGCTTTCTTT. Amino acid sequence: CASSPNALTGEAFF.

The chain uses TRBV6-5 and TRBJ1-1; D unclear. Trimming removed 6 bases at V and 4 bases at J, with 15 bases between. There are 14 residues in the CDR3. Germline-derived CDR1 and CDR2 are MNHEY and SVGAGI. In DNA, the CDR3 is TGTGCCAGCAGGGGAGAACACAAGATCACTGAAGCTTTCTTT. Encoded protein: CASRGEHKITEAFF.

This rearrangement joins TRBV5-1 to TRBJ2-7; the D gene is possibly TRBD2 (7 bases). Germline V gives CDR1 SGHRS, CDR2 YFSETQ. The V end was cut by 0 bases, the J end by 7 bases, with 20 bases between. The CDR3 sequence is 16 residues long. The CDR3 DNA follows: TGCGCCAGCAGCTTGGAGGTGGCGGGGGCCCGGGGTGAGCAGTACTTC. Protein sequence: CASSLEVAGARGEQYF.

This clone was observed a few times. The genes are TRBV3-1 (or the pseudogene TRBV3-2) and TRBJ2-1; D call uncertain. V dropped 0 bases and J dropped 1 base, with 7 bases sitting between them. Germline V gives CDR1 LGHDT, CDR2 YNNKEL (reference sequence). The CDR3 is made up of 15 amino acids. This CDR3 is CASSQDPQSYNEQFF. CDR3 DNA sequence: TGTGCCAGCAGCCAAGATCCCCAATCCTACAATGAGCAGTTCTTC.

This rearrangement joins TRBV6-1 to TRBJ2-5; 7 bases map to TRBD2. V was clipped by 2 bases and J by 5 bases; unmatched bases: 8. Germline values: CDR1 MNHNS, CDR2 SASEGT. CDR3 length: 15 amino acids. The CDR3 nucleotides are TGTGCCAGCAGTGAATTGGGGGGGAGTCGGGAGACCCAGTACTTC. It codes for CASSELGGSRETQYF.

The chain couples TRBV10-2 to TRBJ2-1, with 8 nucleotides matching TRBD2. The CDR3 loop spans 14 amino acids. CDR1 is WSHSY and CDR2 is SAAADI in the germline V gene. The J segment lost 7 bases and the V segment lost 8 bases, leaving 10 bases of the junction unmatched. CDR3 residues: CASRGAGGGNEQFF. DNA for the CDR3: TGCGCCAGCCGAGGGGCGGGCGGGGGGAATGAGCAGTTCTTC.

The CDR3 sequence is CASSSGFNQPQHF. CDR3 coding DNA: TGTGCCAGCAGCTCAGGTTTCAATCAGCCCCAGCATTTT. The gene calls are TRBV5-6 and TRBJ1-5; D is unresolved. The germline gives CDR1 SGHDT, CDR2 YYEEEE. Trimming removed 3 bases at V and 3 bases at J, with 7 bases between. The CDR3 extends over 13 amino acids.

The chain is built from TRBV20-1 and TRBJ1-1; 7 positions agree with TRBD1. Trimming took 6 bases from V and 5 from J; bases not matched to a gene: 3. This CDR3 has 11 residues. Germline V CDR1 and CDR2: DFQATT, SNEGSKA (reference sequence). CDR3 residues: CSAKQGTEAFF. Here the CDR3 DNA reads TGCAGTGCCAAACAGGGGACTGAAGCTTTCTTT.